This T cell receptor beta chain was found in a study of blood T cell repertoires in COVID-19. Study as a whole: The samples span acute and convalescent COVID-19 from the United States, Italy and Spain.

Losses at the gene ends were 3 bases for V and 7 bases for J; bases not matched to a gene: 8. The length of the CDR3 is 14 residues. CDR1 is LNHNV, CDR2 YYDKDF, per germline (reference sequence). In the authors' methods: Amplification of reference gene primers was used by the study to estimate nucleated cell counts. Produced via immunoSEQ multiplex PCR; TCRdb's table is partial and in-frame only. V and J calls and clone size are copied from that table; D and trimming were computed from the DNA. In the table there are some 170,000 clones, around 84% of which are singletons. Recruitment covered 20 to 25 US areas and drew participants whose ages spanned roughly 18 to 100 years. Participants had their cohort set by participant-reported clinical history.

The chain employs TRBV15 and TRBJ1-2; 7 bases fit TRBD1. The TCR sequence derives from a man between 40 and 49 years old who had recovered from COVID-19. The source material was PBMCs or T cells enriched from blood (not recorded which). The DNA of the CDR3 is TGTGCCACCAGCAGGACAGGGATCGTAAGTGGCTACACCTTC. This translates into CATSRTGIVSGYTF. Supplemented by reference TRBV15 and TRBJ1-2, the full variable domain reads DAMVIQNPRYQVTQFGKPVTLSCSQTLNHNVMYWYQQKSSQAPKLLFHYYDKDFNNEADTPDNFQSRRPNTSFCFLDIRSPGLGDTAMYLCATSRTGIVSGYTFGSGTRLTVV.